Following are 15 T cell receptor beta chains from one sample sequenced in a study of cytomegalovirus exposure and HLA in healthy donors. The PCR ran on 60 Vbeta and 13 Jbeta primers. Only in-frame clones appear in the TCRdb table, and some are missing; sequencing was by immunoSEQ multiplex PCR. The sample holds about 40,000 clones. The sequenced sample was PBMCs. All receptors derive from a man aged 40-49 years in good health and CMV-seropositive.

The chain carries TRBV28 and TRBJ2-3; 7 bases are a match to TRBD2. Per the germline V gene, CDR1 is MDHEN and CDR2 is SYDVKM. V shed 7 bases and J 0 bases; nucleotides not matched to a gene: 7. The CDR3 has 15 residues. The CDR3 sequence is CASIGDSGSTDTQYF. CDR3 DNA sequence: TGTGCCAGCATCGGAGATAGCGGGAGCACAGATACGCAGTATTTT.

The chain employs TRBV30 and TRBJ1-4; 8 nucleotides match TRBD1. Germline assignment: CDR1 GTSNPN and CDR2 SVGIG (reference sequence). The CDR3 spans 16 residues. With V trimmed by 0 bases and J by 5 bases, 8 bases remained unmatched. CDR3 sequence (DNA): TGTGCCTGGAGTGTAGGGCAGGGGGCGAGGAATGAAAAACTGTTTTTT. This codes for CAWSVGQGARNEKLFF.

The genes are TRBV5-4 and TRBJ2-1; D remains unclear. Per the germline V gene, CDR1 is SGHNT and CDR2 is YYREEE (reference sequence). The CDR3 consists of 16 residues. Deletions cut 1 base from V and 1 base from J, with 12 bases between. This chain's CDR3 is CASSLSLLGSYNEQFF. In DNA form, the CDR3 reads TGTGCCAGCAGCTTGTCTCTTCTCGGGTCCTACAATGAGCAGTTCTTC.

J is TRBJ2-7 and V is TRBV18, with 11 nucleotides matching TRBD2. Germline V gives CDR1 KGHSH, CDR2 LQKENI. The CDR3 is made up of 15 amino acids. The trim removed 0 bases at V and 3 bases at J, leaving 1 base unmatched. The CDR3 loop is CASSPPGTSGYEQYF. Written as DNA, the CDR3 is TGTGCCAGCTCACCACCCGGGACTAGCGGCTACGAGCAGTACTTC.

The gene calls are TRBV10-3 and TRBJ1-2; 10 bases are a match to TRBD1. The V and J ends lost 2 bases and 8 bases, in that order; junction bases with no gene match: 5. Per the germline V gene, CDR1 is ENHRY and CDR2 is SYGVKD. CDR3 length equals 14 residues. CDR3 coding DNA: TGTGCCATCAGTGAGGGGGACAGGGGAGGAGGCTACACCTTC. It encodes CAISEGDRGGGYTF.

The rearrangement links TRBV7-2 to TRBJ2-3; D is uncertain. Germline assignment: CDR1 SGHTA and CDR2 FQGNSA. The CDR3 has 13 residues. Trimming pared 5 bases from V and 2 bases from J, leaving 8 bases between. In DNA form, the CDR3 reads TGTGCCAGCAGCATTATCCCCACAGATACGCAGTATTTT. Translated, it gives CASSIIPTDTQYF.

To note about this clone: One end of the junction is discordant with germline, which a read error may explain. The chain employs TRBV7-7 and TRBJ2-5, with 7 bases matching TRBD2. This CDR3 spans 13 amino acids. CDR1 SSHAT and CDR2 FNYEAQ come from the germline V gene (reference sequence). The CDR3: CASSLGGKETQYF. The DNA for the CDR3 is TGTGCTAGCAGCTTGGGAGGGAAGGAGACCCAGTACTTC. Filled out from reference TRBV7-7 and TRBJ2-5, the complete variable domain reads GAGVSQSPRYKVTKRGQDVTLRCDPISSHATLYWYQQALGQGPEFLTYFNYEAQPDKSGLPSDRFSAERPEGSISTLTIQRTEQRDSAMYRCASSLGGKETQYFGPGTRLLVL.

The chain links TRBV18 to TRBJ1-1; 7 bases fit TRBD1. Germline V gene data show CDR1 as KGHSH and CDR2 as LQKENI. Germline trimming cut 0 bases from V and 0 bases from J; bases unmatched to any gene: 1. The length of the CDR3 is 15 residues. This chain's CDR3 is CASSPPGQMNTEAFF. DNA of the CDR3: TGTGCCAGCTCACCACCGGGACAGATGAACACTGAAGCTTTCTTT.

The chain recombines TRBV7-2 with TRBJ1-2, with 7 positions matching TRBD1. With 1 base clipped from V and 4 bases from J, the junction kept 6 bases outside the gene matches. The CDR3 extends over 15 amino acids. Germline CDR1 and CDR2: SGHTA and FQGNSA. In DNA, the CDR3 is TGTGCCAGCAGCTTAGAGGGGGCGCACGGCTATGGCTACACCTTC. Its protein product is CASSLEGAHGYGYTF.

This chain links TRBV15 with TRBJ1-1; 7 positions match TRBD1. The CDR3 is made up of 15 amino acids. V lost 1 base to trimming and J lost 0 bases; unmatched junction nucleotides: 2. Germline values: CDR1 LNHNV, CDR2 YYDKDF (reference sequence). The CDR3 loop reads CATSRGGTVNTEAFF. In DNA form, the CDR3 reads TGTGCCACCAGCAGAGGGGGGACAGTGAACACTGAAGCTTTCTTT.

Here the CDR3 DNA reads TGTGCCAGTAGTGCGCCCCACAGGGGCGGCTATGGCTACACCTTC. Protein product: CASSAPHRGGYGYTF. This chain connects TRBV19 to TRBJ1-2; TRBD1 matches 7 bases. The CDR3 is made up of 15 amino acids. V was clipped by 5 bases and J by 4 bases; unmatched bases: 10. The V gene's germline CDR1 is LNHDA and CDR2 SQIVND (reference sequence).

This rearrangement joins TRBV5-1 to TRBJ1-1; 10 bases are shared with TRBD1. Trimming cost V 2 bases and J 3 bases; bases outside gene matches: 13. The germline gives CDR1 SGHRS, CDR2 YFSETQ. The CDR3 totals 18 residues. CDR3 protein: CASSLSRDRGPGDTEAFF. CDR3 in DNA: TGCGCCAGCAGCTTAAGCAGGGACAGGGGACCAGGGGACACTGAAGCTTTCTTT.

The rearrangement links TRBV11-3 to TRBJ1-4; D gene unclear. The germline V gene encodes CDR1 SGHNT and CDR2 YENEEA. The CDR3 is made up of 15 amino acids. Between the trimmed V and J ends, which lost 7 bases and 0 bases, there was a span of 12 bases. The CDR3 coding sequence is TGTGCCAGCACCCCACAGTCTGCAACTAATGAAAAACTGTTTTTT. Residues: CASTPQSATNEKLFF.

The rearrangement joins TRBV15 to TRBJ2-1; tentatively, D is TRBD1 (6 bases). Trimming took 0 bases from V and 8 from J, leaving 14 bases between them. The germline V gene encodes CDR1 LNHNV and CDR2 YYDKDF (reference sequence). The CDR3 covers 15 residues. CDR3 sequence (DNA): TGTGCCACCAGCAGAGACCCAACAGGGAGCGATGAGCAGTTCTTC. Translation: CATSRDPTGSDEQFF.

The chain employs TRBV5-5 and TRBJ1-4; the match to TRBD1 covers 7 bases. Germline values: CDR1 SGHKS, CDR2 YYEKEE (reference sequence). The V and J ends lost 5 bases and 1 base, in that order; junction bases with no gene match: 2. This CDR3 has 14 amino acids. This chain's CDR3 is CASSQGGTNEKLFF. The DNA for the CDR3 is TGTGCCAGCAGTCAGGGGGGAACTAATGAAAAACTGTTTTTT. The entire variable domain, with the rest obtained from reference TRBV5-5 and TRBJ1-4, is as follows: DAGVTQSPTHLIKTRGQQVTLRCSPISGHKSVSWYQQVLGQGPQFIFQYYEKEERGRGNFPDRFSARQFPNYSSELNVNALLLGDSALYLCASSQGGTNEKLFFGSGTQLSVL.